The clone carrying this T cell receptor beta chain was observed once. Original data processing: Estimated nucleated cell counts came from reference gene primer amplification. Libraries were prepared by immunoSEQ multiplex PCR; TCRdb keeps only in-frame clonotypes and omits some of them. That table furnishes V, J and clone size, whereas the DNA furnished D and trimming. The repertoire includes over 250,000 clones, 89% of them detected once, and 2% to 2.5% sits in the top ten. This entry is derived from a study of blood T cell repertoires in COVID-19. Overall study context: Acute and convalescent COVID-19 samples came from the United States, Italy and Spain. PBMCs, B-cell-depleted T cells, or T cells provided the cDNA or gDNA that made up the material.

Germline assignment: CDR1 LGHNT and CDR2 FRNRAP. V lost 6 bases to trimming and J lost 2 bases; unmatched junction nucleotides: 10. This CDR3 has 15 residues. This TCR derives from a man in his fifties with acute or convalescent COVID-19. The sample consisted of peripheral blood. V and J are TRBV12-5 and TRBJ2-7; 7 nucleotides match TRBD1. In nucleotides, the CDR3 is TGTGCTAGTGGCCCCGGGACAGCCCAGCCCTACGAGCAGTACTTC. Its translation is CASGPGTAQPYEQYF.